This T cell receptor beta chain was observed in a study of blood T cell repertoires in COVID-19. Produced via immunoSEQ multiplex PCR; TCRdb's table is partial and in-frame only. The sample includes hundreds of thousands of clones, around 89% seen only once; the top ten take about 3%. Germline V gives CDR1 SGHRS, CDR2 YFSETQ. The CDR3 loop spans 16 amino acids. Between the trimmed V and J ends, which lost 4 bases and 0 bases, there was a span of 13 bases. The sequenced sample was PBMCs or T cells enriched from blood (not recorded which). The chain joins TRBV5-1 to TRBJ2-2; D may be TRBD1 (6 bases). The clonotype comes from a woman aged 45 to 65 who had recovered from COVID-19. The CDR3 coding sequence is TGCGCCAGCAGCCCGGGCGCAGGGGCGAACACCGGGGAGCTGTTTTTT. It yields the protein CASSPGAGANTGELFF.